The clone carrying this T cell receptor beta chain was seen a single time. The PCR used 60 Vbeta and 13 Jbeta primers. TCRdb keeps only in-frame clones here, not all; method: immunoSEQ multiplex PCR. The data show about 80,000 clones, around three quarters seen once. The CDR3 is made up of 19 amino acids. Trimming cost V 1 base and J 4 bases; bases outside gene matches: 13. Looked up from germline, CDR1 is MNHEY and CDR2 is SMNVEV (reference sequence). The data belong to a study of cytomegalovirus exposure and HLA in healthy donors. Sequenced material: PBMCs. The J gene is TRBJ2-7, the V gene TRBV27; TRBD2 matches 13 bases. This TCR was recovered from a man younger than 40 in good health and CMV-seronegative. The CDR3, as DNA: TGTGCCAGCAGTTTATTTGGCCGACTAGCGGGAGGCCCCTTTTACGAGCAGTACTTC. As protein: CASSLFGRLAGGPFYEQYF.